The rows below give T cell receptor beta chains drawn from one sample of a study of graft-versus-host responses after intestinal transplantation. These receptors' antigens are unknown. Using immunoSEQ multiplex PCR, the repertoire was profiled, and TCRdb retains in-frame clones only, with some absent. The table lists about 39,000 clones, over 90% of them singletons. The material sequenced was unstimulated CD8+ T cells sorted from spleen or lymph node cells, taken before transplant. These receptor sequences come from a human donor who was the organ donor for an intestinal transplant. Each CDR3 is given with its conserved first and last residue. D genes are given only for firm matches. Size is stated for part of the rows, as once, few or many counts, or as a class when the clone is expanded.

>TRBJ2-2|.|TRBV11-3|TRBD2
CASSTTSGRTGELFF
TGTGCCAGCAGCACGACTAGCGGGAGGACCGGGGAGCTGTTTTTT
>TRBJ2-5|.|TRBV19|TRBD1
CASSIQGAGETQYF
TGTGCCAGTAGTATACAGGGGGCTGGAGAGACCCAGTACTTC
>TRBJ2-7|.|TRBV28|.
CASSSRDFLYEQYF
TGTGCCAGCAGTAGCCGGGACTTTCTATACGAGCAGTACTTC
>TRBJ2-7|.|TRBV7-8|.
CASSLVGERRYEQYF
TGTGCCAGCAGCTTAGTAGGAGAGAGGCGTTACGAGCAGTACTTC
>TRBJ1-2|few|TRBV5-1|TRBD1
CASSLGGQGKGYTF
TGCGCCAGCAGCTTGGGGGGACAGGGAAAGGGCTACACCTTC
>TRBJ2-2|.|TRBV27|.
CASSFGSAGELFF
TGTGCCAGTAGTTTCGGGTCGGCCGGGGAGCTGTTTTTT
>TRBJ2-3|.|TRBV10-3|TRBD2
CAISEGVEGTGGTDTQYF
TGTGCCATCAGTGAGGGAGTGGAGGGAACGGGGGGAACAGATACGCAGTATTTT
>TRBJ2-3|.|TRBV4-1|.
CASSQVLVRGGDTQYF
TGCGCCAGCAGCCAAGTATTGGTAAGAGGGGGAGATACGCAGTATTTT
>TRBJ2-7|.|TRBV7-2|TRBD2
CASAEAGGGYYEQYF
TGTGCCAGTGCCGAAGCGGGAGGGGGCTATTACGAGCAGTACTTC
>TRBJ2-1|.|TRBV6-5|.
CASSPNGNNEQFF
TGTGCCAGCAGTCCTAACGGAAACAATGAGCAGTTCTTC
>TRBJ1-3|.|TRBV10-3|.
CAISVHRDTIYF
TGTGCCATCAGTGTGCACAGAGACACCATATATTTT
>TRBJ2-3|.|TRBV7-3|.
CASSLTAGFADTQYF
TGTGCCAGCAGCTTAACGGCGGGATTCGCAGATACGCAGTATTTT
>TRBJ1-2|.|TRBV21-1|.
CASRNCYRKTYGYTF
TGTGCCAGCAGGAACTGCTACAGAAAGACCTATGGCTACACCTTC
>TRBJ2-2|.|TRBV7-6|.
CASSFPGTGNTGELFF
TGTGCCAGCAGCTTTCCCGGGACGGGAAACACCGGGGAGCTGTTTTTT
>TRBJ2-7|.|TRBV27|.
CASRSYSGTTTYEQYF
TGTGCCAGCCGCTCCTACTCCGGGACGACTACCTACGAGCAGTACTTC
>TRBJ2-7|once|TRBV29-1|.
CSVEGTAYEQYF
TGCAGCGTTGAAGGGACAGCCTACGAGCAGTACTTC
>TRBJ1-5|.|TRBV6-1|.
CASSGFGLDNQPQHF
TGTGCCAGCAGTGGTTTTGGATTGGACAATCAGCCCCAGCATTTT
>TRBJ2-2|.|TRBV7-9|.
CASSLGARRSPGELFF
TGTGCCAGCAGCTTAGGTGCCAGGAGGTCCCCCGGGGAGCTGTTTTTT
>TRBJ2-1|.|TRBV13|.
CASSFPTRSPYNEQFF
TGTGCCAGCAGCTTTCCGACCCGGTCCCCGTACAATGAGCAGTTCTTC
>TRBJ2-7|.|TRBV2|TRBD2
CASTDVGLREYEQYF
TGTGCCAGCACGGACGTCGGTTTGCGGGAGTATGAGCAGTACTTC
>TRBJ1-1|.|TRBV19|.
CASSISQNTEAFF
TGTGCCAGTAGTATTAGTCAGAACACTGAAGCTTTCTTT
>TRBJ2-3|.|TRBV5-1|TRBD2
CASSLDGSGRRKSTDTQYF
TGCGCCAGCAGCTTGGACGGCAGCGGGAGGAGGAAAAGCACAGATACGCAGTATTTT
>TRBJ2-3|.|TRBV11-3|TRBD2
CASSLLESSGSIGDTQYF
TGTGCCAGCAGCTTATTGGAGTCTAGCGGGAGTATCGGAGATACGCAGTATTTT
>TRBJ2-7|.|TRBV7-9|TRBD1
CASSPAGQGSYEQYF
TGTGCCAGCAGCCCCGCCGGACAGGGGTCCTACGAGCAGTACTTC
>TRBJ2-3|.|TRBV5-4|.
CASSSASTDTQYF
TGTGCCAGCAGCTCGGCGAGCACAGATACGCAGTATTTT
>TRBJ2-7|once|TRBV21-1|.
CASSYEWTSGSKGHEQYF
TGTGCCAGCAGCTACGAATGGACTAGCGGGAGCAAGGGCCACGAGCAGTACTTC